The present T cell receptor beta chain was sequenced within a study of post-analysis software for immune sequencing data. In the study overall: Relapsing-remitting, secondary progressive and progressive-relapsing multiple sclerosis were all included among the disease courses. Study outcomes and limitations: TRBV5-6, TRBV5-1 and TRBV20-1 were among four to six TRBV segments more frequent in patients than controls. Diversity measured as normalized Chao1 was significantly lower in multiple sclerosis patients than in controls. The F measure placed samples prepared in the same batch into strongly shared clusters.

The V gene's germline CDR1 is SGHKS and CDR2 YYEKEE (reference sequence). There are 12 residues in the CDR3. Incorporated into the TCR beta cDNA libraries were unique molecular identifiers, which served to reduce PCR and sequencing biases. cDNA molecules numbering 400,000 to 550,000 came from roughly 1 to 10 million T cells. A single record per CDR3 protein comes from TCRdb applying MiXCR to the PCR reads. The sample has roughly 410,000 distinct CDR3 sequences, 30% to 45% seen once. With respect to this clonotype: Its antigen is as yet unknown. One end of the junction fails to match germline, which may point to a read error.

The sequenced material came from blood. This clonotype was sampled from a girl under 18 with multiple sclerosis. This chain connects TRBV5-5 to TRBJ2-3; 7 bases match TRBD1. The CDR3 nucleotides are TGTACCAGCAGCAAAGGGGACAGTGAAAAGTATTTT. Amino acids: CTSSKGDSEKYF.